A single sample gave rise to the 28 T cell receptor beta chains below, sequenced in a study of blood T cell repertoires in COVID-19. Assay: immunoSEQ multiplex PCR; the TCRdb copy retains only in-frame clones and omits some. This repertoire shows under 55,000 clones, approximately 90% found once; its top ten account for about 5%. The sequencing sample was made of peripheral blood. The receptor source for this set is a man between 40 and 49 years old with active COVID-19.

This clone was seen only a few times. The V gene is TRBV7-9, the J gene TRBJ1-5; D is perhaps TRBD1 (5 bases). The CDR3 spans 14 residues. The germline V gene encodes CDR1 SEHNR and CDR2 FQNEAQ (reference sequence). With 3 bases removed from V and 2 bases from J, the gap between germline ends came to 8 bases. CDR3 protein: CASSLGGGNQPQHF. In nucleotides, the CDR3 is TGTGCCAGCAGCTTGGGAGGGGGCAATCAGCCCCAGCATTTT.

V and J are TRBV5-4 and TRBJ2-7, with D perhaps TRBD2 (6 bases). V was pared by 4 bases and J by 4 bases, with 12 bases between. Germline V lookup: CDR1 SGHNT, CDR2 YYREEE (reference sequence). This CDR3 spans 13 amino acids. The CDR3 nucleotides are TGTGCCAGCAGCAGGAGGGACGGTTACGAGCAGTACTTC. Protein sequence: CASSRRDGYEQYF.

The gene calls are TRBV6-5 and TRBJ2-2; 7 bases align to TRBD2. The CDR3 runs to 13 residues. CDR1 MNHEY and CDR2 SVGAGI come from the germline V gene. With 5 bases clipped from V and 7 bases from J, the junction kept 4 bases outside the gene matches. CDR3 coding DNA: TGTGCCAGCAGTAGGAGGGAGGGCGGGGAGCTGTTTTTT. It specifies CASSRREGGELFF.

This sequence joins TRBV13 and TRBJ2-7, with TRBD1 matching over 7 bases. V dropped 4 bases and J dropped 2; count of bases not matched to a gene: 20. Germline CDR1 reads PRHDT; CDR2 reads FYEKMQ (reference sequence). The CDR3 consists of 19 residues. For the CDR3, the DNA is TGTGCCAGCAGCTCAGTCCTAAATACCCACAGGGGCCGGGCCTACGAGCAGTACTTC. Residues: CASSSVLNTHRGRAYEQYF. Complete variable domain (other parts from reference TRBV13 and TRBJ2-7): AAGVIQSPRHLIKEKRETATLKCYPIPRHDTVYWYQQGPGQDPQFLISFYEKMQSDKGSIPDRFSAQQFSDYHSELNMSSLELGDSALYFCASSSVLNTHRGRAYEQYFGPGTRLTVT.

The chain employs TRBV9 and TRBJ1-4, with TRBD1 as a possible D gene (5 bases). The ends were cut back, 0 bases at V and 8 bases at J, with 8 bases in the middle. CDR1 is SGDLS and CDR2 is YYNGEE in the germline V gene. The CDR3 is made up of 13 amino acids. The CDR3 loop is CASSVAQGEKLFF. CDR3 DNA sequence: TGTGCCAGCAGCGTAGCCCAGGGCGAAAAACTGTTTTTT.

The V gene is TRBV6-5, the J gene TRBJ2-7; TRBD1 agrees at 9 bases. V dropped 4 bases and J dropped 4; count of bases not matched to a gene: 11. The CDR3 spans 16 residues. The germline CDR1 and CDR2 sequences are MNHEY and SVGAGI. This chain's CDR3 is CASSLTGTGPYYEQYF. CDR3 DNA sequence: TGTGCCAGCAGTTTGACCGGGACAGGGCCGTATTACGAGCAGTACTTC.

This chain uses TRBV18 with TRBJ2-1, with 7 bases aligning to TRBD2. In germline, CDR1 is KGHSH, CDR2 LQKENI. The CDR3 consists of 15 residues. V gave up 0 bases and J gave up 7 bases; unmatched junction bases: 6. In DNA form, the CDR3 reads TGTGCCAGCTCACCACCGGGGGAGGGGTGGAATGAGCAGTTCTTC. It is translated as CASSPPGEGWNEQFF. The variable domain in full, with the rest retrieved from reference TRBV18 and TRBJ2-1, is NAGVMQNPRHLVRRRGQEARLRCSPMKGHSHVYWYRQLPEEGLKFMVYLQKENIIDESGMPKERFSAEFPKEGPSILRIQQVVRGDSAAYFCASSPPGEGWNEQFFGPGTRLTVL.

The chain links TRBV7-6 to TRBJ2-7, with a possible D match to TRBD2 (6 bases). The V end lost 6 bases, the J end lost 2 bases, and 17 bases lay between the germline ends. Germline-derived CDR1 and CDR2 are SGHVS and FNYEAQ. This CDR3 is built from 15 residues. The CDR3 DNA reads as TGTGCCAGCAGTCAGAACCGGGACTCGGCCTACGAGCAGTACTTC. Translated, it gives CASSQNRDSAYEQYF.

CDR3 sequence (DNA): TGTGCCAGCCGACAGGGGGCGGACGAGCAGTACTTC. Translated, it gives CASRQGADEQYF. This rearrangement joins TRBV2 to TRBJ2-7; TRBD1 agrees at 10 bases. The CDR3 runs 12 residues. Losses at the gene ends were 8 bases for V and 5 bases for J; bases not matched to a gene: 3. The germline V gene has CDR1 SNHLY and CDR2 FYNNEI.

In its sample, this clone was seen once. V is TRBV4-1 and J is TRBJ2-5, with 9 bases identical to TRBD2. The CDR3 runs to 16 residues. Germline V lookup: CDR1 MGHRA, CDR2 YSYEKL. The J segment lost 5 bases and the V segment lost 0 bases, leaving 7 bases of the junction unmatched. The CDR3 DNA reads as TGCGCCAGCAGCCAAGATAAGGGACTAGCAGATGAGACCCAGTACTTC. This encodes CASSQDKGLADETQYF.

The rearrangement joins TRBV2 to TRBJ2-5; TRBD2 matches at 9 bases. The CDR3 covers 17 residues. Trimming cost V 2 bases and J 5 bases; bases outside gene matches: 12. From germline, CDR1 is SNHLY and CDR2 FYNNEI. CDR3 bases: TGTGCCAGCAGTGAAAACCAGCGGGAGGTCTCAGGGGAGACCCAGTACTTC. Its protein product is CASSENQREVSGETQYF.

The chain has TRBV5-1 and TRBJ2-2, with TRBD1 matching over 10 bases. The CDR3 consists of 15 residues. Germline CDR1 is SGHRS and CDR2 is YFSETQ. With V trimmed by 4 bases and J by 7 bases, 7 bases remained unmatched. CDR3 coding DNA: TGCGCCAGCAGCCCCCGGACAGGGGGAGGCGGGGAGCTGTTTTTT. This translates into CASSPRTGGGGELFF.

The rearrangement uses TRBV5-4 and TRBJ2-1; D unresolved. The V end lost 3 bases, the J end lost 7 bases, and 5 bases lay between the germline ends. CDR1 is SGHNT, CDR2 YYREEE, per germline (reference sequence). The CDR3 is 11 residues long. CDR3 loop: CASSSRNEQFF. In DNA form, the CDR3 reads TGTGCCAGCAGCTCTAGAAATGAGCAGTTCTTC.

The gene calls are TRBV28 and TRBJ2-2; tentatively, D is TRBD2 (5 bases). This CDR3 comprises 13 residues. The germline CDR1 and CDR2 sequences are MDHEN and SYDVKM. Trimming took off 6 bases at V and 6 bases at J, with 11 bases between the two ends. DNA of the CDR3: TGTGCCAGCAGCTCAGTGGAGGCCGGGGAGCTGTTTTTT. This translates into CASSSVEAGELFF.

The chain links TRBV30 to TRBJ2-3, with a tentative D call TRBD2 (5 bases). Germline V gene lookup returns CDR1 GTSNPN and CDR2 SVGIG (reference sequence). Trimming cost V 5 bases and J 6 bases, with 15 bases left between them. The length of the CDR3 is 13 residues. CDR3 amino acids: CAWGTSLADTQYF. The CDR3 DNA sequence: TGTGCCTGGGGCACTAGTTTGGCCGATACGCAGTATTTT.

V is TRBV5-1 and J is TRBJ2-5; 10 positions agree with TRBD2. Germline CDR1 is SGHRS and CDR2 is YFSETQ. The CDR3 runs to 17 residues. V gave up 4 bases and J gave up 3 bases; unmatched junction bases: 12. CDR3 in amino acids: CASSQRLAGGRKETQYF. In DNA, the CDR3 is TGCGCCAGCAGCCAACGTTTAGCGGGAGGCCGGAAAGAGACCCAGTACTTC.

The chain recombines TRBV6-5 with TRBJ2-5; D not certain. The CDR3 extends over 15 amino acids. Germline V gene lookup returns CDR1 MNHEY and CDR2 SVGAGI. V was trimmed by 4 bases and J by 5 bases, leaving 17 bases between them. The CDR3 region is CASSSSKPEFETQYF. CDR3 nucleotides: TGTGCCAGCAGTTCCTCAAAGCCGGAGTTTGAGACCCAGTACTTC.

The CDR3 DNA follows: TGCAGCTCCACCTACTACAATGAGCAGTTCTTC. Protein sequence: CSSTYYNEQFF. V and J are TRBV29-1 and TRBJ2-1, with D unclear. Between the trimmed V and J ends, which lost 8 bases and 3 bases, there was a span of 8 bases. Germline V gene data show CDR1 as SQVTM and CDR2 as ANQGSEA. The CDR3 loop spans 11 amino acids.

The chain links TRBV18 to TRBJ1-2; 7 bases line up with TRBD1. V was clipped by 4 bases and J by 3 bases; unmatched bases: 11. This CDR3 region has 16 residues. The germline CDR1 and CDR2 sequences are KGHSH and LQKENI. CDR3 in DNA: TGTGCCAGCTCACTCGCTCCGACAGGGAATGACTATGGCTACACCTTC. It translates to CASSLAPTGNDYGYTF. The full variable domain, completed using reference TRBV18 and TRBJ1-2, is NAGVMQNPRHLVRRRGQEARLRCSPMKGHSHVYWYRQLPEEGLKFMVYLQKENIIDESGMPKERFSAEFPKEGPSILRIQQVVRGDSAAYFCASSLAPTGNDYGYTFGSGTRLTVV.

This clone was counted a single time. The chain is built from TRBV5-5 and TRBJ2-7; 8 bases fit TRBD2. The CDR3 spans 14 residues. Germline CDR1 is SGHKS and CDR2 is YYEKEE (reference sequence). V lost 2 bases and J lost 3; bases outside the gene matches: 4. CDR3 sequence reads: CASSFRLAGYEQYF. DNA of the CDR3: TGTGCCAGCAGCTTTAGGCTAGCGGGCTACGAGCAGTACTTC.

A single count supports this clone. The rearrangement joins TRBV13 to TRBJ1-4; 7 bases align to TRBD1. Germline lookup yields CDR1 PRHDT and CDR2 FYEKMQ (reference sequence). The CDR3 length is 14 residues. J was trimmed by 4 bases and V by 2 bases; bases with no gene match: 1. CDR3 sequence reads: CASSLQGVNEKLFF. The DNA for the CDR3 is TGTGCCAGCAGCTTACAGGGGGTTAATGAAAAACTGTTTTTT. Full variable domain (rest looked up from reference TRBV13 and TRBJ1-4): AAGVIQSPRHLIKEKRETATLKCYPIPRHDTVYWYQQGPGQDPQFLISFYEKMQSDKGSIPDRFSAQQFSDYHSELNMSSLELGDSALYFCASSLQGVNEKLFFGSGTQLSVL.

The chain is built from TRBV7-3 and TRBJ2-5; 11 bases fit TRBD1. Trimming removed 1 base from V and 5 bases from J; junction bases left unmatched: 9. CDR1 SGHTA and CDR2 FQGTGA come from the germline V gene. The CDR3 is made up of 17 amino acids. This CDR3 reads CASSLRRSDRGRETQYF. The CDR3 DNA reads as TGTGCCAGCAGCTTAAGGCGGTCGGACAGGGGGCGGGAGACCCAGTACTTC.

The chain employs TRBV6-5 and TRBJ2-1, with 11 positions matching TRBD2. Unmatched junction bases numbered 3, after V lost 6 bases and J lost 8 bases. This CDR3 contains 13 residues. CDR1 MNHEY and CDR2 SVGAGI come from the germline V gene. Here the CDR3 reads CASRTSGSYEQFF. The DNA of the CDR3 is TGTGCCAGCAGAACTAGCGGGAGCTATGAGCAGTTCTTC.

This clone was seen only a few times. This sequence joins TRBV5-1 and TRBJ2-7; D perhaps matches TRBD2 (5 bases). V lost 4 bases, J lost 3 bases, and 11 bases lay in between. This CDR3 comprises 13 residues. The germline V gene encodes CDR1 SGHRS and CDR2 YFSETQ. The CDR3 DNA follows: TGCGCCAGCAGCCCAGCTACTAGCTACGAGCAGTACTTC. It specifies CASSPATSYEQYF.

This clone was counted at least ten times. The chain employs TRBV5-1 and TRBJ1-1; D is ambiguous. Germline V gene data show CDR1 as SGHRS and CDR2 as YFSETQ. The CDR3 loop spans 13 amino acids. V was shortened by 0 bases and J by 2 bases, with 5 bases between the two germline ends. CDR3 region: CASSLETNTEAFF. CDR3 DNA sequence: TGCGCCAGCAGCTTGGAGACTAACACTGAAGCTTTCTTT.

This clone appeared a single time. This chain links TRBV27 with TRBJ2-3; maybe TRBD1 (6 bases). There are 15 residues in the CDR3. CDR1 MNHEY and CDR2 SMNVEV come from the germline V gene (reference sequence). V shed 5 bases and J shed 5 bases, with 17 bases lying between them. As DNA, the CDR3 is TGTGCCAGCAGTCCTCCCGGGACAAAGATAGATACGCAGTATTTT. This encodes CASSPPGTKIDTQYF.

This clone was found once. The chain combines TRBV6-5 with TRBJ2-1; the match to TRBD2 covers 8 bases. V lost 8 bases and J lost 9; bases outside the gene matches: 6. The germline V gene encodes CDR1 MNHEY and CDR2 SVGAGI. There are 12 residues in the CDR3. CDR3 in amino acids: CASQGLVLEQFF. CDR3 coding DNA: TGTGCCAGCCAGGGACTAGTTCTTGAGCAGTTCTTC.

The chain links TRBV28 to TRBJ2-3; 9 positions agree with TRBD1. Trimming cost V 5 bases and J 1 base; bases outside gene matches: 4. The length of the CDR3 is 15 residues. The germline V gene encodes CDR1 MDHEN and CDR2 SYDVKM. CDR3 amino acids: CASSTGQGGTDTQYF. The CDR3 DNA reads TGTGCCAGCAGTACGGGACAGGGTGGCACAGATACGCAGTATTTT.